This entry lists 29 T cell receptor beta chains sequenced from one sample in a study of regulatory T cells in long-lasting Graves disease. As for time point: newly diagnosed GD, antithyroid drugs for less than 3 months. Extracted RNA from PBMCs served as the source of the TCR library. Researchers made TCR beta libraries by using iRepertoire HTBI primers and running Arm-PCR on CDR3 regions. TCRdb independently ran MiXCR on the multiplex PCR reads; one entry per CDR3 protein. The sample yields 450,000 to 700,000 distinct CDR3 sequences, roughly 13% seen once. A further study also used this sample, focusing on T cells in Graves' hyperthyroidism and ophthalmopathy.

The sequencing here drew on peripheral blood mononuclear cells (PBMCs), taken at new diagnosis, from a patient treated with antithyroid drugs. These receptors all come from a man aged 30 to 39 with Graves disease.

As regards this clonotype: Being one base from a much bigger clone, this may be a read error. The genes are TRBV24-1 and TRBJ2-7; unclear D gene. Germline V gene lookup returns CDR1 KGHDR and CDR2 SFDVKD. The CDR3 totals 13 residues. Here the CDR3 reads CDTSGVLADEQYF. The CDR3 nucleotides read TGTGACACCAGTGGGGTTCTGGCGGACGAGCAGTACTTC.

This clonotype has ten or more counts. The chain combines TRBV20-1 with TRBJ1-6; 7 nucleotides align to TRBD1. Trimming cost V 4 bases and J 12 bases; bases outside gene matches: 15. This CDR3 has 15 amino acids. Per the germline V gene, CDR1 is DFQATT and CDR2 is SNEGSKA (reference sequence). The CDR3 is CSATTGTDQIGPLHF. The CDR3 nucleotides are TGCAGTGCTACCACCGGGACAGACCAAATTGGACCCCTCCACTTT.

J is TRBJ2-1 and V is TRBV29-1, with D tentatively TRBD1 (6 bases). From germline, CDR1 is SQVTM and CDR2 ANQGSEA. V gave up 4 bases and J gave up 8 bases, with 12 bases separating them. The CDR3 runs to 12 residues. The CDR3 region has the DNA TGCAGCGTTGGGGGGCTACGATATGAGCAGTTCTTC. Translation gives CSVGGLRYEQFF.

This clonotype was detected many times. This chain's CDR3 is CSVNGLAGIEETQYF. CDR3 DNA sequence: TGCAGCGTCAACGGACTAGCGGGAATAGAAGAGACCCAGTACTTC. The V call is TRBV29-1, the J call TRBJ2-5; 12 bases match TRBD2. The trim removed 6 bases at V and 3 bases at J, leaving 8 bases unmatched. The CDR3 length is 15 residues. Germline assignment: CDR1 SQVTM and CDR2 ANQGSEA.

This clonotype was seen a few times. The chain has TRBV20-1 and TRBJ1-5, with 7 bases lining up with TRBD1. This CDR3 is built from 13 residues. Unmatched junction bases numbered 5, after V lost 6 bases and J lost 3 bases. CDR1 is DFQATT, CDR2 SNEGSKA, per germline (reference sequence). CDR3 bases: TGCAGTGCCGACAGGGTGAACAATCAGCCCCAGCATTTT. Translated: CSADRVNNQPQHF.

This clonotype was recorded many times. The genes are TRBV24-1 and TRBJ2-3; 12 nucleotides align to TRBD2. V lost 4 bases to trimming and J lost 6 bases; unmatched junction nucleotides: 4. The CDR3 loop spans 15 amino acids. The germline gives CDR1 KGHDR, CDR2 SFDVKD. The CDR3, as DNA: TGTGCCACCAGTGAAGCGACTAGCGGGAGTGATACGCAGTATTTT. Its protein product is CATSEATSGSDTQYF.

This sequence joins TRBV30 and TRBJ2-5, with TRBD1 matching over 8 bases. This CDR3 region has 13 residues. The junction had 3 bases not matched to a gene; V was cut back by 5 bases and J by 1 base. Germline values: CDR1 GTSNPN, CDR2 SVGIG (reference sequence). The CDR3 here is CAWDRGPQETQYF. DNA of the CDR3: TGTGCCTGGGACAGGGGCCCCCAAGAGACCCAGTACTTC. Full variable domain (missing parts from reference TRBV30 and TRBJ2-5): SQTIHQWPATLVQPVGSPLSLECTVEGTSNPNLYWYRQAAGRGLQLLFYSVGIGQISSEVPQNLSASRPQDRQFILSSKKLLLSDSGFYLCAWDRGPQETQYFGPGTRLLVL.

This clonotype was recorded many times. DNA for the CDR3: TGTGCCAGCAGCCTCCAGAGACAAGCTTTCTTT. Amino acid sequence: CASSLQRQAFF. The chain recombines TRBV7-2 with TRBJ1-1; no clear D. Germline-derived CDR1 and CDR2 are SGHTA and FQGNSA. Trimming shortened V by 5 bases and J by 9 bases, and 10 bases separated the two germline ends. The CDR3 is made up of 11 amino acids. Using reference TRBV7-2 and TRBJ1-1 for the parts outside the CDR3, the full variable domain is GAGVSQSPSNKVTEKGKDVELRCDPISGHTALYWYRQSLGQGLEFLIYFQGNSAPDKSGLPSDRFSAERTGGSVSTLTIQRTQQEDSAVYLCASSLQRQAFFGQGTRLTVV.

V usage is TRBV24-1 and J usage is TRBJ1-5; D remains unclear. Germline CDR1 KGHDR, CDR2 SFDVKD. This CDR3 comprises 12 residues. The V end was cut by 5 bases, the J end by 8 bases, with 9 bases between. CDR3 loop: CATSAGVEPQHF. CDR3 coding DNA: TGTGCCACCAGTGCCGGCGTCGAGCCCCAGCATTTT.

This clonotype was picked up a small number of times. This chain joins TRBV2 and TRBJ2-7, with 10 bases identical to TRBD2. The CDR3 totals 14 residues. V trimming: 4 bases; J trimming: 6 bases; junction bases outside the gene matches: 6. Germline values: CDR1 SNHLY, CDR2 FYNNEI. CDR3 loop: CASSGLAGGGEQYF. CDR3 nucleotides: TGTGCCAGCAGTGGACTAGCGGGCGGTGGCGAGCAGTACTTC.

This clonotype came up a few times. The chain couples TRBV9 to TRBJ1-1; D perhaps matches TRBD1 (6 bases). Trimming pared 3 bases from V and 3 bases from J, leaving 9 bases between. Germline CDR1 is SGDLS and CDR2 is YYNGEE. This CDR3 region has 13 residues. The CDR3 coding sequence is TGTGCCAGCAGCGAGGACAGTGACACTGAAGCTTTCTTT. Its protein product is CASSEDSDTEAFF.

This clonotype was picked up a small number of times. The chain combines TRBV12-3 or TRBV12-4 with TRBJ1-4; D perhaps matches TRBD1 (6 bases). Deletions cut 6 bases from V and 8 bases from J, with 22 bases between. This CDR3 comprises 16 residues. CDR3 region: CASSQPTGSRAEKLFF. The CDR3 DNA reads as TGTGCCAGCAGCCAACCCACAGGGTCGAGGGCGGAAAAACTGTTTTTT.

This clonotype was counted a few times. The chain links TRBV11-1 to TRBJ1-1; D uncertain. The V end was cut by 0 bases, the J end by 6 bases, with 14 bases between. Looked up from germline, CDR1 is SGHAT and CDR2 is FQDESV (reference sequence). This CDR3 is built from 15 residues. CDR3 DNA: TGTGCCAGCAGCTTAGCGGGCGCGGGAATAGCTGAAGCTTTCTTT. This encodes CASSLAGAGIAEAFF.

A word on this clonotype: This likely reflects a read error, since a far larger clone is one base away. J is TRBJ2-3 and V is TRBV7-9, with D tentatively TRBD1 or TRBD2 (5 bases each). The germline V gene has CDR1 SEHNR and CDR2 FQNEAQ (reference sequence). This CDR3 is built from 16 residues. V was shortened by 8 bases and J by 5 bases, with 23 bases between the two germline ends. CDR3 amino acids: CASRRAAGDSKDTQYF. The CDR3 DNA follows: TGTGCCAGCCGCAGGGCGGCCGGGGATTCCAAAGATACGCAGTATTTT.

This clonotype was detected many times. This rearrangement joins TRBV24-1 to TRBJ2-3; 10 positions match TRBD2. The length of the CDR3 is 18 residues. Per the germline V gene, CDR1 is KGHDR and CDR2 is SFDVKD. J gave up 2 bases and V 4 bases, and 11 bases lay outside the gene matches. CDR3 protein: CATSEKLGTSVNTDTQYF. The CDR3, as DNA: TGTGCCACCAGTGAAAAACTCGGGACTAGCGTGAACACAGATACGCAGTATTTT.

This clonotype was counted at least ten times. V is TRBV9 and J is TRBJ1-2; D uncertain. This CDR3 region has 14 residues. Germline CDR1 reads SGDLS; CDR2 reads YYNGEE. Trimming took 0 bases from V and 1 from J, leaving 7 bases between them. For the CDR3, the DNA is TGTGCCAGCAGCGTAGTTGTGGGTAACTATGGCTACACCTTC. This encodes CASSVVVGNYGYTF. Using reference TRBV9 and TRBJ1-2 for the parts outside the CDR3, the full variable domain is DSGVTQTPKHLITATGQRVTLRCSPRSGDLSVYWYQQSLDQGLQFLIQYYNGEERAKGNILERFSAQQFPDLHSELNLSSLELGDSALYFCASSVVVGNYGYTFGSGTRLTVV.

This clonotype was recorded many times. The gene calls are TRBV6-1 and TRBJ1-2; D perhaps matches TRBD1 (6 bases). The V gene's germline CDR1 is MNHNS and CDR2 SASEGT. CDR3 size: 13 residues. V lost 6 bases, J lost 9 bases, and 17 bases lay in between. For the CDR3, the DNA is TGTGCCAGCAGACCCGGACAGCAATATCGCTACACCTTC. It is translated as CASRPGQQYRYTF.

This clonotype appeared a few times. The chain recombines TRBV15 with TRBJ2-2; a weak D match, TRBD2 (7 bases). The CDR3 length is 15 residues. V was cut by 4 bases and J by 4 bases, with 13 bases left in between. Germline CDR1 is LNHNV and CDR2 is YYDKDF (reference sequence). The CDR3 region has the DNA TGTGCCACCAGCACGGGGGGCGCCGGCACCGGGGAGCTGTTTTTT. This sequence encodes CATSTGGAGTGELFF. The full variable domain, completed using reference TRBV15 and TRBJ2-2, is DAMVIQNPRYQVTQFGKPVTLSCSQTLNHNVMYWYQQKSSQAPKLLFHYYDKDFNNEADTPDNFQSRRPNTSFCFLDIRSPGLGDTAMYLCATSTGGAGTGELFFGEGSRLTVL.

This clonotype was seen a handful of times. This rearrangement joins TRBV7-8 to TRBJ2-7, with TRBD1 identical over 9 bases. Germline CDR1 and CDR2: SGHVS and FQNEAQ. Unmatched junction bases numbered 9, after V lost 5 bases and J lost 4 bases. The CDR3 runs to 15 residues. CDR3 sequence: CASSARTGDWYEQYF. The CDR3 DNA is TGTGCCAGCAGCGCAAGGACAGGGGACTGGTACGAGCAGTACTTC.

As to this clonotype: It is likely a read error: a sequence one base away is far more abundant. The V call is TRBV11-2, the J call TRBJ2-5; 7 nucleotides agree with TRBD2. Trimming cost V 3 bases and J 11 bases; bases outside gene matches: 12. This CDR3 is 14 amino acids long. The germline CDR1 and CDR2 sequences are SGHAT and FQNNGV. The CDR3 DNA reads as TGTGCCAGCAGCTTCCTAGCGGAATACAATGAGCAGTACTTC. Translated, it gives CASSFLAEYNEQYF. The whole variable domain, remainder taken from reference TRBV11-2 and TRBJ2-5, is EAGVAQSPRYKIIEKRQSVAFWCNPISGHATLYWYQQILGQGPKLLIQFQNNGVVDDSQLPKDRFSAERLKGVDSTLKIQPAKLEDSAVYLCASSFLAEYNEQYFGPGTRLLVL.

At least ten counts were recorded for this clonotype. The V gene is TRBV3-1, the J gene TRBJ1-2; maybe TRBD1 (5 bases). V was clipped by 1 base and J by 0 bases, with 9 bases between them. This CDR3 contains 15 residues. The V gene's germline CDR1 is LGHDT and CDR2 YNNKEL (reference sequence). This CDR3 is CASSQGARANYGYTF. CDR3 in DNA: TGTGCCAGCAGCCAAGGGGCCAGGGCTAACTATGGCTACACCTTC.

This clonotype was recorded a few times. The chain recombines TRBV3-1 with TRBJ2-1; 11 nucleotides match TRBD2. This CDR3 has 15 amino acids. Germline-derived CDR1 and CDR2 are LGHDT and YNNKEL (reference sequence). V dropped 6 bases and J dropped 8; count of bases not matched to a gene: 9. DNA for the CDR3: TGTGCCAGCAGTCAAACTAGCGGGAGAGCCCATGAGCAGTTCTTC. As protein: CASSQTSGRAHEQFF.

This clonotype has at least ten counts. The chain combines TRBV9 with TRBJ2-2; 10 bases match TRBD2. V was pared by 5 bases and J by 5 bases, with 9 bases of the junction left unmatched. This CDR3 spans 16 amino acids. Looked up from germline, CDR1 is SGDLS and CDR2 is YYNGEE. The CDR3 protein is CASSSRAGGRTGELFF. CDR3 sequence (DNA): TGTGCCAGCAGTTCTCGAGCGGGAGGGCGGACCGGGGAGCTGTTTTTT.

This clonotype was recorded many times. The CDR3 bases are TGTGCCAGCAAGGCGGGAGGATGGAACAATGAGCAGTTCTTC. As protein: CASKAGGWNNEQFF. The J gene is TRBJ2-1, the V gene TRBV27; 8 bases line up with TRBD2. The CDR3 is 14 amino acids. The germline gives CDR1 MNHEY, CDR2 SMNVEV (reference sequence). V was pared by 7 bases and J by 5 bases, with 7 bases of the junction left unmatched.

This clonotype was picked up a small number of times. This rearrangement joins TRBV20-1 to TRBJ1-6, with D hard to call. This CDR3 comprises 14 residues. The germline CDR1 and CDR2 sequences are DFQATT and SNEGSKA (reference sequence). V was trimmed by 3 bases and J by 9 bases, leaving 15 bases between them. The CDR3 is CSASINLGSSPLHF. The CDR3 coding sequence is TGCAGTGCTAGTATCAATCTCGGGAGTTCACCCCTCCACTTT.

This clonotype was detected ten times or more. This chain uses TRBV20-1 with TRBJ2-1, with 7 bases fitting TRBD2. Germline CDR1 and CDR2: DFQATT and SNEGSKA (reference sequence). V dropped 6 bases and J dropped 7; count of bases not matched to a gene: 6. The CDR3 runs 12 residues. The CDR3 bases are TGCAGTGCACAGAGCGGGGCTAATGAGCAGTTCTTC. It codes for CSAQSGANEQFF.

This clonotype was counted ten times or more. This chain links TRBV2 with TRBJ2-2; perhaps TRBD1 as D (6 bases). The CDR3 sequence is 15 residues long. The germline CDR1 and CDR2 sequences are SNHLY and FYNNEI. Trimming removed 9 bases from V and 4 bases from J, with 18 bases in between. CDR3 protein: CARGTPAKSTGELFF. In DNA form, the CDR3 reads TGTGCCAGGGGGACACCCGCGAAGAGCACCGGGGAGCTGTTTTTT.

This clonotype came up a few times. This chain links TRBV20-1 with TRBJ1-2; 8 nucleotides align to TRBD1. In germline, CDR1 is DFQATT, CDR2 SNEGSKA (reference sequence). The V segment lost 7 bases and the J segment 8 bases; nucleotides outside the gene matches: 15. The CDR3 runs 14 residues. This CDR3 reads CSEGPDRETVGYTF. The DNA for the CDR3 is TGCAGTGAGGGTCCGGACAGGGAGACGGTGGGCTACACCTTC.

This chain uses TRBV6-1 with TRBJ2-7; D is unclear. This CDR3 has 13 amino acids. CDR1 and CDR2 (germline): MNHNS, SASEGT. Trimming took off 7 bases at V and 0 bases at J, with 10 bases between the two ends. CDR3 loop: CASTDRASYEQYF. The CDR3, as DNA: TGTGCCAGCACAGACCGGGCCTCCTACGAGCAGTACTTC.